The TCR beta chain under discussion was sequenced for a study of beta chain features in type 1 diabetes. The overall study: Cell yields, gender and age were similar in healthy donors and patients.

TCRB transcripts that were expressed got sequenced, as all of the isolated RNA had been reverse transcribed. Data came from immunoSEQ multiplex PCR; TCRdb stores just in-frame clones and leaves some out. The table lists 350,000 to 450,000 clones, 10% to 15% of them singletons. CDR3 size: 11 residues. Trimming shortened V by 4 bases and J by 4 bases, and 7 bases separated the two germline ends. Germline values: CDR1 SQVTM, CDR2 ANQGSEA. This clone was seen a handful of times. Antigen unknown. Using CD45RO/CCR7/CD25/CD127/CD95/CD27, CD4+ naive, central memory, regulatory and stem cell-like memory cells were sorted. General observations from the study: Sequencing the cDNA could make cells with high TCR expression show up more than they should. The study found moderately but significantly shorter TCRB CDR3s in all four CD4+ subsets of Type 1 diabetes patients. TCRB repertoires of naive, central memory and Treg cells appeared more similar among patients than among healthy donors.

This rearrangement joins TRBV29-1 to TRBJ2-5; D gene ambiguous. Sequenced: naive CD4+ T cells from blood. The clonotype comes from a young woman with type 1 diabetes. The CDR3 DNA reads as TGCAGCGTTGGGCCGGGAGAGACCCAGTACTTC. Translating it yields CSVGPGETQYF. The variable domain in full, with the rest retrieved from reference TRBV29-1 and TRBJ2-5, is SAVISQKPSRDICQRGTSLTIQCQVDSQVTMMFWYRQQPGQSLTLIATANQGSEATYESGFVIDKFPISRPNLTFSTLTVSNMSPEDSSIYLCSVGPGETQYFGPGTRLLVL.